Each of the 26 T cell receptor beta chains below was sequenced from the same sample in a study of CD8+CD57+ T cells in acquired aplastic anemia. Template material for TCR beta VDJ and CDR3 profiling consisted of genomic DNA. MiXCR was run by TCRdb on the reads, yielding one entry per CDR3 protein. Of 55,000 to 80,000 distinct CDR3 sequences listed, 54% are singletons. The sequencing input was sorted CD4+, CD8+, or CD8+CD57+ T cells (not recorded which) from PBMCs. The receptors originated from a human donor in good health, serving as a control.

Ten or more counts support this clonotype. This chain connects TRBV2 to TRBJ1-2; 10 nucleotides line up with TRBD1. The CDR3 covers 14 residues. Germline V CDR1 and CDR2: SNHLY, FYNNEI. Unmatched junction bases numbered 14, after V lost 11 bases and J lost 8 bases. The CDR3 bases are TGTGCCTCCCATCCCCTGGGGACAGGGGACGGCTACACCTTC. This gives the protein CASHPLGTGDGYTF.

The chain is built from TRBV4-1 and TRBJ2-7, with 8 bases lining up with TRBD1. CDR1 is MGHRA and CDR2 is YSYEKL in the germline V gene. The CDR3 is 15 residues long. The ends lost 2 bases at V and 3 bases at J; junction bases unmatched: 6. The CDR3 DNA follows: TGCGCCAGCAGCCAACCTCGGACAGGGAACTACGAGCAGTACTTC. Translation gives CASSQPRTGNYEQYF.

The CDR3 bases are TGTGCCAGTAGTACAGTCGGAGTTCCAGGGCCCGGGGAGCTGTTTTTT. This sequence encodes CASSTVGVPGPGELFF. The V gene is TRBV19, the J gene TRBJ2-2; D possibly corresponds to TRBD1 (5 bases). The CDR3 has 16 residues. V lost 4 bases and J lost 6, with 18 bases in between. Germline lookup yields CDR1 LNHDA and CDR2 SQIVND (reference sequence).

This clonotype was counted only a few times. The chain is built from TRBV2 and TRBJ2-2, with 7 bases matching TRBD2. Germline CDR1 is SNHLY and CDR2 is FYNNEI. The CDR3 has 14 amino acids. The J segment lost 0 bases and the V segment lost 9 bases, leaving 4 bases of the junction unmatched. The CDR3 here is CASSGYANTGELFF. DNA for the CDR3: TGTGCCAGTAGCGGGTACGCGAACACCGGGGAGCTGTTTTTT.

This clonotype has just one count. The chain uses TRBV5-1 and TRBJ2-3, with TRBD2 identical over 10 bases. The J segment lost 2 bases and the V segment lost 4 bases, leaving 7 bases of the junction unmatched. Germline CDR1 SGHRS, CDR2 YFSETQ. The CDR3 is 16 residues long. CDR3 sequence reads: CASSPRTSGHTDTQYF. CDR3 nucleotides: TGCGCCAGCAGCCCAAGGACTAGCGGACACACAGATACGCAGTATTTT.

The gene calls are TRBV7-2 and TRBJ1-6; D not certain. CDR1 SGHTA and CDR2 FQGNSA come from the germline V gene. The CDR3 consists of 13 residues. The V gene lost 7 bases and the J gene lost 3 bases, with 7 bases spanning the gap. The chain's CDR3 is CASTLRYNSPLHF. DNA for the CDR3: TGTGCCAGCACCCTTCGCTATAATTCACCCCTCCACTTT.

The chain combines TRBV24-1 with TRBJ1-2, with a weak D call TRBD1 (5 bases). The germline gives CDR1 KGHDR, CDR2 SFDVKD. Trimming pared 6 bases from V and 5 bases from J, leaving 9 bases between. The CDR3 extends over 12 amino acids. The chain's CDR3 is CATSRQRYGYTF. Written as DNA, the CDR3 is TGTGCCACCAGTAGACAGCGGTATGGCTACACCTTC.

The chain is built from TRBV2 and TRBJ2-3; TRBD1 might be the D (6 bases). Germline V gene data show CDR1 as SNHLY and CDR2 as FYNNEI. Trimming cost V 6 bases and J 4 bases, with 17 bases left between them. CDR3 size: 15 residues. CDR3 DNA: TGTGCCAGCAGGCAAGCGGCGACAGGCCCAGATACGCAGTATTTT. It yields the protein CASRQAATGPDTQYF.

This clonotype was recorded a few times. The chain combines TRBV10-3 with TRBJ1-3; 7 bases are shared with TRBD1. This CDR3 is 12 amino acids long. The germline gives CDR1 ENHRY, CDR2 SYGVKD. V was pared by 8 bases and J by 4 bases, with 2 bases of the junction left unmatched. The CDR3 region has the DNA TGTGCCATCGAGGGACAGGGAAACACCATATATTTT. Amino acids: CAIEGQGNTIYF.

This clonotype counts as medium-sized (0.01 to 0.1%). The chain employs TRBV19 and TRBJ1-5; D remains ambiguous. Germline assignment: CDR1 LNHDA and CDR2 SQIVND (reference sequence). V gave up 1 base and J gave up 7 bases, with 11 bases separating them. The CDR3 has 14 residues. CDR3 loop: CASSIGPMYQPQHF. CDR3 in DNA: TGTGCCAGTAGTATAGGGCCCATGTACCAGCCCCAGCATTTT.

This clonotype is labeled medium-sized (0.01 to 0.1%). The chain combines TRBV15 with TRBJ1-2; no clear D. V was pared by 1 base and J by 0 bases, with 9 bases between. Germline loops: CDR1 LNHNV, CDR2 YYDKDF (reference sequence). This CDR3 is 15 amino acids long. CDR3: CATSRVPESNYGYTF. In DNA, the CDR3 is TGTGCCACCAGCAGAGTACCGGAGTCTAACTATGGCTACACCTTC.

This rearrangement joins TRBV5-1 to TRBJ2-7; no clear D gene. This CDR3 is 13 amino acids long. Germline V gene sequence: CDR1 SGHRS, CDR2 YFSETQ. Between the trimmed V and J ends, which lost 4 bases and 5 bases, there was a span of 13 bases. The CDR3: CASSPDGRNEQYF. As DNA, the CDR3 is TGCGCCAGCAGCCCCGATGGAAGGAACGAGCAGTACTTC.

The genes are TRBV7-9 and TRBJ2-1, with a weak D call TRBD2 (5 bases). V lost 8 bases to trimming and J lost 5 bases, with 10 bases between them. This CDR3 has 12 amino acids. Germline V gives CDR1 SEHNR, CDR2 FQNEAQ (reference sequence). CDR3 residues: CASGSGHNEQFF. DNA for the CDR3: TGTGCCAGCGGGAGTGGTCACAATGAGCAGTTCTTC.

This chain joins TRBV20-1 and TRBJ2-7; maybe TRBD1 (6 bases). V lost 5 bases and J 2 bases, leaving 13 bases between the germline ends. Germline-derived CDR1 and CDR2 are DFQATT and SNEGSKA (reference sequence). This CDR3 is 13 amino acids long. The CDR3: CSALAQGTYEQYF. The CDR3 bases are TGCAGTGCTCTCGCCCAGGGGACCTACGAGCAGTACTTC.

This clonotype has at least ten counts. The chain combines TRBV20-1 with TRBJ2-7, with a possible D match to TRBD1 (5 bases). Germline loops: CDR1 DFQATT, CDR2 SNEGSKA (reference sequence). The CDR3 is made up of 14 amino acids. The V end lost 6 bases, the J end lost 0 bases, and 15 bases lay between the germline ends. CDR3 sequence reads: CSAETVLSSYEQYF. The CDR3 coding sequence is TGCAGTGCCGAGACAGTACTCAGCTCCTACGAGCAGTACTTC.

This clonotype was observed at least ten times. The CDR3 DNA reads as TGTGCCAGCAGTTTCCGGGGGGAGTCCTACGAGCAGTACTTC. Translating gives CASSFRGESYEQYF. The V gene is TRBV27, the J gene TRBJ2-7, with 7 bases identical to TRBD2. Germline CDR1 reads MNHEY; CDR2 reads SMNVEV (reference sequence). After removal of 3 bases from V and 1 base from J, the junction contained 3 bases not matched to a gene. CDR3 length: 14 residues.

This clonotype occurred many times. This chain joins TRBV4-1 and TRBJ2-2; 12 nucleotides align to TRBD2. Germline values: CDR1 MGHRA, CDR2 YSYEKL. The CDR3 spans 16 residues. Losses at the gene ends were 2 bases for V and 6 bases for J; bases not matched to a gene: 4. The CDR3 protein is CASSQRTSGVAGELFF. In DNA form, the CDR3 reads TGCGCCAGCAGCCAACGGACTAGCGGGGTGGCCGGGGAGCTGTTTTTT.

This clonotype was seen only once. The genes are TRBV6-1 and TRBJ2-7, with D unresolved. Germline V gene lookup returns CDR1 MNHNS and CDR2 SASEGT. The CDR3 runs 12 residues. Trimming shortened V by 5 bases and J by 6 bases, and 11 bases separated the two germline ends. The CDR3, as DNA: TGTGCCAGCAGTATAAGGGTGTTCGAGCAGTACTTC. This translates into CASSIRVFEQYF.

This clonotype has ten or more counts. The chain uses TRBV5-1 and TRBJ2-1; D may match TRBD1 or TRBD2 (5 bases each). Trimming removed 0 bases from V and 0 bases from J, with 7 bases in between. The V gene's germline CDR1 is SGHRS and CDR2 YFSETQ. This CDR3 spans 15 amino acids. Here the CDR3 reads CASSLVGTSYNEQFF. In DNA form, the CDR3 reads TGCGCCAGCAGCTTGGTAGGGACCTCCTACAATGAGCAGTTCTTC.

The rearrangement uses TRBV7-6 and TRBJ2-2, with no clear D. The V and J ends lost 1 base and 5 bases respectively, with 11 bases between them. Per the germline V gene, CDR1 is SGHVS and CDR2 is FNYEAQ. This CDR3 has 15 residues. CDR3 sequence: CASSLGPWSTGELFF. The DNA for the CDR3 is TGTGCCAGCAGCTTAGGACCCTGGTCGACCGGGGAGCTGTTTTTT.

In DNA form, the CDR3 reads TGTGCCATCAGTGCAACCCCCGGGGAGACCCAGTACTTC. Translation: CAISATPGETQYF. This chain uses TRBV10-3 with TRBJ2-5; no clear D gene. The CDR3 runs to 13 residues. CDR1 ENHRY and CDR2 SYGVKD come from the germline V gene. V was cut by 4 bases and J by 5 bases, with 11 bases left in between.

The chain employs TRBV20-1 and TRBJ2-3; D is undetermined. Trimming pared 6 bases from V and 0 bases from J, leaving 4 bases between. This CDR3 contains 11 residues. Germline CDR1 is DFQATT and CDR2 is SNEGSKA (reference sequence). This CDR3 reads CSAPSTDTQYF. DNA for the CDR3: TGCAGTGCCCCTAGCACAGATACGCAGTATTTT.

V usage is TRBV29-1 and J usage is TRBJ2-2; 8 nucleotides line up with TRBD1. J was trimmed by 3 bases and V by 4 bases; bases with no gene match: 10. The length of the CDR3 is 16 residues. The germline CDR1 and CDR2 sequences are SQVTM and ANQGSEA. DNA of the CDR3: TGCAGCGTTGTGTCTAGAGACAGGGGTCACACCGGGGAGCTGTTTTTT. Translated, it gives CSVVSRDRGHTGELFF.

The rearrangement uses TRBV2 and TRBJ2-7, with TRBD2 identical over 7 bases. J lost 7 bases, V lost 11 bases, and 5 bases had no gene match. Germline V lookup: CDR1 SNHLY, CDR2 FYNNEI. This CDR3 has 10 residues. The CDR3 DNA sequence: TGTGCCCGGGAGGCTCGGGAGCAGTACTTC. This translates into CAREAREQYF.

This clonotype was seen a single time. The chain links TRBV12-3 or TRBV12-4 to TRBJ2-5; a weak D match, TRBD2 (5 bases). CDR3 length: 14 residues. Deletions cut 3 bases from V and 4 bases from J, with 12 bases between. The CDR3 reads CASSFTHEGETQYF. Written as DNA, the CDR3 is TGTGCCAGCAGTTTTACCCACGAGGGAGAGACCCAGTACTTC.

This sequence joins TRBV6-4 and TRBJ2-7; 8 bases align to TRBD1. In germline, CDR1 is MRHNA, CDR2 SNTAGT. The ends lost 4 bases at V and 4 bases at J; junction bases unmatched: 3. The CDR3 spans 13 residues. The CDR3, as DNA: TGTGCCAGCAGTGCACAGGGGGAGTACGAGCAGTACTTC. As protein: CASSAQGEYEQYF.